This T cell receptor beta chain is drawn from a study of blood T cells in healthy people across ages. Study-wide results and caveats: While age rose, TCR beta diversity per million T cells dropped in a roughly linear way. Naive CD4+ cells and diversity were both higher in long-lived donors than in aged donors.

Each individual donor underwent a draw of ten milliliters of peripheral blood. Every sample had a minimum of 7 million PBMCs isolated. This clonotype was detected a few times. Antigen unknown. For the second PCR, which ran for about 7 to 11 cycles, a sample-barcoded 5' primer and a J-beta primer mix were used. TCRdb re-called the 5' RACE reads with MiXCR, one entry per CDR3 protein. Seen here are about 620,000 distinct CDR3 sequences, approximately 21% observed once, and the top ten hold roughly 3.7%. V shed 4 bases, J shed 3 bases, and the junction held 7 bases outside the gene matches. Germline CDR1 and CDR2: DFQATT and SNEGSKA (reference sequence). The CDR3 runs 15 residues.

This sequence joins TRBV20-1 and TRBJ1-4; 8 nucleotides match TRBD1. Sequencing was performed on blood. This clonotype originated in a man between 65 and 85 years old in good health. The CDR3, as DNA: TGCAGTGCTATTTCAGGACAGGGAGCTAATGAAAAACTGTTTTTT. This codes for CSAISGQGANEKLFF.